The 13 T cell receptor beta chains below all came from one sample that was sequenced in a study of patients with pleural tuberculosis. TCRdb passed the reads through MiXCR, listing each CDR3 protein once. The repertoire holds under 55,000 distinct CDR3 sequences, with 6% to 9.5% as singletons. Receptors were obtained from a human donor with pleural tuberculosis.

Many counts were recorded for this clonotype. The V and J genes are TRBV6-9 and TRBJ1-2, with 7 bases lining up with TRBD1. Germline V gene data show CDR1 as MNHGY and CDR2 as SVAAGI. V lost 4 bases and J lost 5; bases outside the gene matches: 16. The CDR3 contains 17 residues. This chain's CDR3 is CASSSFPLDRNPYGYTF. The CDR3 DNA sequence: TGTGCCAGCAGTTCTTTTCCGTTGGACAGGAACCCTTATGGCTACACCTTC.

This clonotype appeared many times. This CDR3 is CASSWQGQGASDTQYF. The CDR3 DNA reads as TGTGCCAGCAGCTGGCAAGGACAGGGGGCATCAGATACGCAGTATTTT. The rearrangement links TRBV21-1 to TRBJ2-3; the table names TRBD1, a call not compared with the DNA. TRBV21-1 is a recognized pseudogene. CDR3 length equals 16 residues.

In its sample, this clonotype is medium-sized. The chain recombines TRBV20-1 with TRBJ2-3, with 8 bases fitting TRBD2. This CDR3 has 15 amino acids. J lost 1 base, V lost 5 bases, and 8 bases had no gene match. In germline, CDR1 is DFQATT, CDR2 SNEGSKA (reference sequence). In DNA form, the CDR3 reads TGCAGTGCTGGAAAGCGGGAGAGGGGCACAGATACGCAGTATTTT. Amino acids: CSAGKRERGTDTQYF.

For this clonotype: This may stem from a read error, because a much larger clone lies one nucleotide away. The chain carries TRBV2 and TRBJ2-3; TRBD2 aligns across 7 bases. Germline CDR1 SNHLY, CDR2 FYNNEI. CDR3 length: 13 residues. Written as DNA, the CDR3 is TGTCCCAGCAACGGGGGAGGGCCAGATACGCAGTATTTT. As protein: CPSNGGGPDTQYF.

This clonotype was observed many times. This chain links TRBV20-1 with TRBJ1-1; weak D call: TRBD1 (6 bases). Germline assignment: CDR1 DFQATT and CDR2 SNEGSKA (reference sequence). Trimming cost V 6 bases and J 1 base, with 9 bases left between them. This CDR3 contains 12 residues. The CDR3 loop is CSATQGNTEAFF. CDR3 sequence (DNA): TGCAGTGCCACACAGGGGAACACTGAAGCTTTCTTT.

This clonotype occurred many times. This sequence joins TRBV27 and TRBJ2-2; the D is unclear. The V gene lost 3 bases and the J gene lost 3 bases, with 5 bases spanning the gap. The CDR3 runs to 13 residues. Germline CDR1 reads MNHEY; CDR2 reads SMNVEV (reference sequence). CDR3 protein: CASSFSYTGELFF. The CDR3 DNA reads TGTGCCAGCAGTTTTTCCTACACCGGGGAGCTGTTTTTT.

This clonotype was detected ten times or more. The V and J genes are TRBV6-1 and TRBJ2-7; D uncertain. The CDR3 runs to 14 residues. Germline lookup yields CDR1 MNHNS and CDR2 SASEGT. With 0 bases removed from V and 3 bases from J, the gap between germline ends came to 9 bases. CDR3 in amino acids: CASSEAALFYEQYV. CDR3 DNA sequence: TGTGCCAGCAGTGAAGCAGCACTCTTCTACGAGCAGTACGTC.

The sample holds one count of this clonotype. The chain links TRBV10-3 to TRBJ1-5; D gene ambiguous. Germline CDR1 ENHRY, CDR2 SYGVKD. Trimming took 10 bases from V and 4 from J, leaving 23 bases between them. The CDR3 is 16 residues long. The CDR3 bases are TGTGCCACTACCGAAACGAGGACGGGCTCAAATCAGCCCCAGCATTTT. Protein product: CATTETRTGSNQPQHF.

A few counts support this clonotype. Just one base apart from a much larger clone, this may be a read error. This chain uses TRBV28 with TRBJ1-1, with a tentative D call TRBD1 (5 bases). Trimming pared 0 bases from V and 6 bases from J, leaving 17 bases between. CDR3 length equals 16 residues. From germline, CDR1 is MDHEN and CDR2 SYDVKM. CDR3 in amino acids: CASSLWAGSGRPEAFF. DNA of the CDR3: TGTGCCAGCAGTTTATGGGCAGGGTCGGGTCGCCCTGAAGCTTTCTTT.

This clonotype was seen ten or more times. The genes are TRBV6-2 or TRBV6-3 and TRBJ2-2; D remains ambiguous. Per germline, CDR1 MNHEY and CDR2 SVGEGT. Trimming took 6 bases from V and 7 from J, leaving 6 bases between them. The CDR3 is 11 residues long. The CDR3, as DNA: TGTGCCAGCAGCCCCAGCGGGGAGCTGTTTTTT. Translated: CASSPSGELFF.

This clonotype was counted at least ten times. The rearrangement links TRBV12-3 or TRBV12-4 to TRBJ2-2; TRBD2 matches at 10 bases. The CDR3 is 15 residues long. The V segment lost 5 bases and the J segment 2 bases; nucleotides outside the gene matches: 2. The CDR3: CASSSGRANTGELFF. The CDR3 coding sequence is TGTGCCAGCAGTAGCGGGAGGGCAAACACCGGGGAGCTGTTTTTT.

There are many counts of this clonotype. V and J are TRBV4-2 and TRBJ2-2, with D hard to call. The CDR3 spans 15 residues. The V end was cut by 4 bases, the J end by 7 bases, with 16 bases between. CDR1 is LGHNA and CDR2 is YNFKEQ in the germline V gene. CDR3 amino acids: CASSPRVGLDGELFF. The CDR3 DNA follows: TGTGCCAGCAGCCCTCGAGTTGGTCTGGACGGGGAGCTGTTTTTT.

This clonotype was seen a handful of times. This chain connects TRBV25-1 to TRBJ2-1; TRBD1 aligns across 8 bases. Trimming took 5 bases from V and 0 from J; bases not matched to a gene: 6. Germline-derived CDR1 and CDR2 are MGHDK and SYGVNS. CDR3 size: 16 residues. CDR3 in amino acids: CASSPRTGSSYNEQFF. Written as DNA, the CDR3 is TGTGCCAGCAGTCCCCGGACAGGGAGCTCCTACAATGAGCAGTTCTTC. Supplemented by reference TRBV25-1 and TRBJ2-1, the full variable domain reads EADIYQTPRYLVIGTGKKITLECSQTMGHDKMYWYQQDPGMELHLIHYSYGVNSTEKGDLSSESTVSRIRTEHFPLTLESARPSHTSQYLCASSPRTGSSYNEQFFGPGTRLTVL.